This entry lists 31 T cell receptor beta chains sequenced from one sample in a study of blood T cell repertoires in COVID-19. Method: immunoSEQ multiplex PCR; TCRdb's copy keeps in-frame clones and lacks some. The table lists around 370,000 clones, around nine tenths of them singletons. Input material: PBMCs or T cells enriched from blood (not recorded which). Every receptor here comes from a young woman who had recovered from COVID-19.

This rearrangement joins TRBV27 to TRBJ2-3; D remains unclear. There are 12 residues in the CDR3. V was shortened by 3 bases and J by 5 bases, with 6 bases between the two germline ends. Germline V gene lookup returns CDR1 MNHEY and CDR2 SMNVEV (reference sequence). CDR3 DNA sequence: TGTGCCAGCAGTTTGATCGGAGATACGCAGTATTTT. It is translated as CASSLIGDTQYF.

This rearrangement joins TRBV13 to TRBJ2-2, with 10 nucleotides matching TRBD1. This CDR3 comprises 19 residues. The trim removed 4 bases at V and 4 bases at J, leaving 15 bases unmatched. CDR1 and CDR2 (germline): PRHDT, FYEKMQ (reference sequence). The CDR3 sequence is CASSSSPGTGDKATGELFF. The CDR3 DNA is TGTGCCAGCAGCTCAAGCCCCGGGACAGGGGATAAGGCCACCGGGGAGCTGTTTTTT. The variable domain in full, with the rest retrieved from reference TRBV13 and TRBJ2-2, is AAGVIQSPRHLIKEKRETATLKCYPIPRHDTVYWYQQGPGQDPQFLISFYEKMQSDKGSIPDRFSAQQFSDYHSELNMSSLELGDSALYFCASSSSPGTGDKATGELFFGEGSRLTVL.

The chain combines TRBV18 with TRBJ2-7; D perhaps matches TRBD1 (5 bases). V shed 4 bases and J shed 7 bases, with 14 bases lying between them. This CDR3 has 13 amino acids. Germline V CDR1 and CDR2: KGHSH, LQKENI. The DNA for the CDR3 is TGTGCCAGCTCACAGGGGCTTCGTGGGGAGCAGTACTTC. This encodes CASSQGLRGEQYF.

The chain joins TRBV6-6 to TRBJ1-5; TRBD1 aligns across 9 bases. The CDR3 loop spans 15 amino acids. Trimming cost V 2 bases and J 1 base; bases outside gene matches: 0. CDR1 and CDR2 (germline): MNHNY, SVGAGI (reference sequence). The chain's CDR3 is CASSYGTGSNQPQHF. CDR3 bases: TGTGCCAGCAGTTACGGGACAGGGAGCAATCAGCCCCAGCATTTT.

The V call is TRBV11-2, the J call TRBJ2-3, with D maybe TRBD2 (6 bases). CDR3 length: 15 amino acids. The germline V gene has CDR1 SGHAT and CDR2 FQNNGV. Trimming removed 1 base from V and 4 bases from J, with 12 bases in between. This CDR3 is CASSLAGVIADTQYF. The CDR3 DNA follows: TGTGCCAGCAGCTTAGCGGGGGTGATAGCAGATACGCAGTATTTT.

This chain uses TRBV10-1 with TRBJ1-1, with 8 positions matching TRBD1. The germline gives CDR1 WNHNN, CDR2 SYGVQD (reference sequence). The CDR3 contains 16 residues. The V gene end was trimmed by 7 bases and the J gene end by 2 bases; junction bases not matched to a gene: 12. The CDR3 DNA is TGCGCCAGCAAAGGCAGGGGGCGGAATATTAACACTGAAGCTTTCTTT. Translating gives CASKGRGRNINTEAFF.

The chain joins TRBV15 to TRBJ1-5, with a tentative D call TRBD1 (5 bases). The CDR3 runs 15 residues. From germline, CDR1 is LNHNV and CDR2 YYDKDF (reference sequence). V lost 1 base, J lost 2 bases, and 9 bases lay in between. CDR3 in amino acids: CATSRGGGGNQPQHF. DNA of the CDR3: TGTGCCACCAGCAGAGGGGGAGGGGGCAATCAGCCCCAGCATTTT.

The chain recombines TRBV6-2 or TRBV6-3 with TRBJ1-5, with D possibly matching TRBD1 (5 bases). CDR1 is MNHEY and CDR2 is SVGEGT in the germline V gene. This CDR3 comprises 14 residues. V was cut by 2 bases and J by 5 bases, with 10 bases left in between. The chain's CDR3 is CASSYPLTDQPQHF. In DNA form, the CDR3 reads TGTGCCAGCAGTTACCCTCTGACAGATCAGCCCCAGCATTTT.

The gene calls are TRBV5-1 and TRBJ1-1; the match to TRBD1 covers 7 bases. The CDR3 has 14 amino acids. Per the germline V gene, CDR1 is SGHRS and CDR2 is YFSETQ. Unmatched junction bases numbered 11, after V lost 7 bases and J lost 5 bases. The CDR3 nucleotides are TGCGCCAGCGCATCGCGAGAGGGGGCGACTGAAGCTTTCTTT. It encodes CASASREGATEAFF.

The gene calls are TRBV28 and TRBJ1-1, with 9 bases matching TRBD1. Trimming removed 4 bases from V and 0 bases from J; junction bases left unmatched: 9. The CDR3 totals 17 residues. The germline CDR1 and CDR2 sequences are MDHEN and SYDVKM. In nucleotides, the CDR3 is TGTGCCAGCAGTTACCCGGACAGGGGCCAACTGAACACTGAAGCTTTCTTT. Residues: CASSYPDRGQLNTEAFF. The full variable domain, in which reference TRBV28 and TRBJ1-1 provide the parts outside the CDR3, is DVKVTQSSRYLVKRTGEKVFLECVQDMDHENMFWYRQDPGLGLRLIYFSYDVKMKEKGDIPEGYSVSREKKERFSLILESASTNQTSMYLCASSYPDRGQLNTEAFFGQGTRLTVV.

The rearrangement joins TRBV30 to TRBJ1-4; 7 bases line up with TRBD1. The CDR3 covers 20 residues. CDR1 and CDR2 (germline): GTSNPN, SVGIG (reference sequence). The DNA for the CDR3 is TGTGCTTTCCACAGGGGTTTAGTATTTGGGGAATCTATCGGAAACAGTCAACTGTTTTTT. Its translation is CAFHRGLVFGESIGNSQLFF.

This chain joins TRBV6-5 and TRBJ2-2, with D maybe TRBD1 (6 bases). The germline V gene has CDR1 MNHEY and CDR2 SVGAGI. V gave up 9 bases and J gave up 2 bases, with 13 bases separating them. The CDR3 runs to 14 residues. CDR3 sequence (DNA): TGTGCCAGTTGGATACAGGGTAACACCGGGGAGCTGTTTTTT. As protein: CASWIQGNTGELFF.

The chain is built from TRBV7-2 and TRBJ2-1, with D possibly matching TRBD2 (7 bases). The CDR3 runs 14 residues. In germline, CDR1 is SGHTA, CDR2 FQGNSA. Between the trimmed V and J ends, which lost 8 bases and 9 bases, there was a span of 20 bases. The CDR3 loop is CASDGGHVSSEQFF. The DNA for the CDR3 is TGTGCCAGCGACGGGGGGCATGTGTCTAGTGAGCAGTTCTTC.

The chain combines TRBV18 with TRBJ1-1, with a tentative D call TRBD1 (6 bases). Per the germline V gene, CDR1 is KGHSH and CDR2 is LQKENI. This CDR3 spans 13 amino acids. V lost 5 bases and J lost 6, with 13 bases in between. The CDR3 region is CASSETGRAEAFF. The CDR3 DNA reads TGTGCCAGCTCAGAAACAGGGAGGGCTGAAGCTTTCTTT. The entire variable domain, with the rest obtained from reference TRBV18 and TRBJ1-1, is as follows: NAGVMQNPRHLVRRRGQEARLRCSPMKGHSHVYWYRQLPEEGLKFMVYLQKENIIDESGMPKERFSAEFPKEGPSILRIQQVVRGDSAAYFCASSETGRAEAFFGQGTRLTVV.

V and J are TRBV20-1 and TRBJ2-1; D unresolved. The germline V and J ends were trimmed by 3 bases and 2 bases, with 17 bases remaining between them. The CDR3 runs 16 residues. The V gene's germline CDR1 is DFQATT and CDR2 SNEGSKA (reference sequence). In DNA form, the CDR3 reads TGCAGTGCTAGTGAGGAGTGGCTAAGGACCTACAATGAGCAGTTCTTC. It codes for CSASEEWLRTYNEQFF.

This rearrangement joins TRBV4-3 to TRBJ2-1, with a tentative D call TRBD2 (6 bases). CDR1 LGHNA and CDR2 YSLEER come from the germline V gene. The CDR3 totals 17 residues. Trimming left V 0 bases short and J 0 bases short, with 12 bases between. In DNA, the CDR3 is TGCGCCAGCAGCCAAGATCATGCGGGGAGCTCCTACAATGAGCAGTTCTTC. This gives the protein CASSQDHAGSSYNEQFF.

V is TRBV10-2 and J is TRBJ1-4, with a possible D match to TRBD1 (6 bases). The CDR3 covers 16 residues. Trimming cost V 5 bases and J 4 bases, with 17 bases left between them. Germline V lookup: CDR1 WSHSY, CDR2 SAAADI. In nucleotides, the CDR3 is TGCGCCAGCAGTTCACAGGGCGCATCAATTAATGAAAAACTGTTTTTT. This encodes CASSSQGASINEKLFF.

The CDR3 is CASSQDGSRPNGFNQPQHF. The CDR3 nucleotides read TGCGCCAGCAGCCAAGATGGGTCTAGGCCTAACGGGTTCAATCAGCCCCAGCATTTT. The V and J genes are TRBV4-1 and TRBJ1-5; D is unresolved. Germline CDR1 MGHRA, CDR2 YSYEKL. Trimming pared 0 bases from V and 3 bases from J, leaving 21 bases between. The CDR3 contains 19 residues.

This chain links TRBV29-1 with TRBJ1-2; 7 bases are a match to TRBD1. J lost 1 base, V lost 5 bases, and 4 bases had no gene match. The CDR3 is made up of 13 amino acids. CDR1 and CDR2 from the germline V gene are SQVTM and ANQGSEA. Here the CDR3 reads CSVRPGGNYGYTF. The CDR3 DNA follows: TGCAGCGTTCGGCCAGGGGGTAACTATGGCTACACCTTC.

The rearrangement links TRBV30 to TRBJ1-5; 9 nucleotides match TRBD1. V shed 3 bases and J 3 bases; nucleotides not matched to a gene: 3. Per the germline V gene, CDR1 is GTSNPN and CDR2 is SVGIG (reference sequence). This CDR3 region has 14 residues. The CDR3 DNA reads TGTGCCTGGAGGGGGGACAGGGCCAATCAGCCCCAGCATTTT. It codes for CAWRGDRANQPQHF. The full variable domain, in which reference TRBV30 and TRBJ1-5 provide the parts outside the CDR3, is SQTIHQWPATLVQPVGSPLSLECTVEGTSNPNLYWYRQAAGRGLQLLFYSVGIGQISSEVPQNLSASRPQDRQFILSSKKLLLSDSGFYLCAWRGDRANQPQHFGDGTRLSIL.

The gene calls are TRBV7-2 and TRBJ2-1, with D unresolved. CDR3 length: 13 amino acids. Germline-derived CDR1 and CDR2 are SGHTA and FQGNSA. Trimming pared 1 base from V and 15 bases from J, leaving 16 bases between. The CDR3 spells CASSLEPRPSPFF. DNA for the CDR3: TGTGCCAGCAGCTTAGAACCGCGGCCATCCCCGTTCTTC.

The chain carries TRBV28 and TRBJ2-2; possibly TRBD2 for D (6 bases). Germline CDR1 and CDR2: MDHEN and SYDVKM. This CDR3 contains 14 residues. V lost 2 bases and J 9 bases, leaving 13 bases between the germline ends. CDR3 region: CASSLGGVRRELFF. DNA for the CDR3: TGTGCCAGCAGTTTAGGAGGGGTGCGTCGGGAGCTGTTTTTT.

The genes are TRBV7-9 and TRBJ1-1; D remains ambiguous. V was trimmed by 5 bases and J by 1 base, leaving 5 bases between them. The CDR3 sequence is 12 residues long. In germline, CDR1 is SEHNR, CDR2 FQNEAQ (reference sequence). CDR3 in amino acids: CASSQANTEAFF. In DNA form, the CDR3 reads TGTGCCAGCAGCCAAGCGAACACTGAAGCTTTCTTT. The full variable domain, rest sourced from reference TRBV7-9 and TRBJ1-1, is DTGVSQNPRHKITKRGQNVTFRCDPISEHNRLYWYRQTLGQGPEFLTYFQNEAQLEKSRLLSDRFSAERPKGSFSTLEIQRTEQGDSAMYLCASSQANTEAFFGQGTRLTVV.

The chain joins TRBV4-1 to TRBJ1-2, with TRBD1 matching over 9 bases. The CDR3 spans 15 residues. Germline-derived CDR1 and CDR2 are MGHRA and YSYEKL. V shed 4 bases and J 3 bases; nucleotides not matched to a gene: 6. The CDR3 is CASSLLQGADYGYTF. CDR3 in DNA: TGCGCCAGCAGCCTACTACAGGGGGCAGACTATGGCTACACCTTC.

The V call is TRBV3-1 (or the pseudogene TRBV3-2), the J call TRBJ2-7; 8 bases match TRBD2. CDR3 size: 18 residues. J gave up 3 bases and V 1 base, and 14 bases lay outside the gene matches. CDR1 and CDR2 (germline): LGHDT, YNNKEL (reference sequence). This CDR3 reads CASSQVWVGGVNFYEQYF. The CDR3 DNA sequence: TGTGCCAGCAGCCAAGTGTGGGTCGGGGGGGTGAACTTCTACGAGCAGTACTTC.

The chain links TRBV5-5 to TRBJ2-5; TRBD1 agrees at 8 bases. Germline V gene data show CDR1 as SGHKS and CDR2 as YYEKEE (reference sequence). V lost 6 bases, J lost 7 bases, and 8 bases stayed unmatched. This CDR3 is 13 amino acids long. The CDR3 bases are TGTGCCAGCACCGGACAGGGCATAGGGACCCAGTACTTC. The encoded protein is CASTGQGIGTQYF.

This chain connects TRBV6-5 to TRBJ1-5; D is perhaps TRBD1 (6 bases). This CDR3 spans 14 amino acids. Per germline, CDR1 MNHEY and CDR2 SVGAGI. V lost 2 bases, J lost 7 bases, and 12 bases lay in between. CDR3 protein: CASSYLGAGQPQHF. DNA of the CDR3: TGTGCCAGCAGTTACCTGGGGGCAGGACAGCCCCAGCATTTT.

The J gene is TRBJ2-1, the V gene TRBV5-1, with TRBD2 identical over 8 bases. Per germline, CDR1 SGHRS and CDR2 YFSETQ. The CDR3 is made up of 18 amino acids. The J segment lost 4 bases and the V segment lost 1 base, leaving 13 bases of the junction unmatched. The CDR3 region is CASSLNPGIGGGYNEQFF. For the CDR3, the DNA is TGCGCCAGCAGCTTGAACCCCGGTATCGGGGGGGGATACAATGAGCAGTTCTTC.

The J gene is TRBJ2-7, the V gene TRBV19; the D gene is possibly TRBD1 (6 bases). The CDR3 has 13 residues. CDR1 LNHDA and CDR2 SQIVND come from the germline V gene (reference sequence). V lost 9 bases and J 0 bases, leaving 12 bases between the germline ends. For the CDR3, the DNA is TGTGCCAGCGCGATGGACAGCTCCTACGAGCAGTACTTC. It codes for CASAMDSSYEQYF.

Remarks on this clone: One junction end disagrees with the germline gene, perhaps due to a read error. V gene TRBV6-1 combines with J gene TRBJ2-1; D unclear. The CDR3 has 13 amino acids. Germline assignment: CDR1 MNHNS and CDR2 SASEGT. The CDR3 loop reads CASSEALLLEPLF. CDR3 bases: TGTGCCAGCAGTGAAGCCCTTCTTTTGGAGCCTCTCTTC.

J is TRBJ2-4 and V is TRBV10-2, with TRBD2 matching over 7 bases. Per the germline V gene, CDR1 is WSHSY and CDR2 is SAAADI. The V and J ends lost 2 bases and 6 bases, in that order; junction bases with no gene match: 7. The CDR3 covers 15 residues. This CDR3 is CASSEQRGQGNIQYF. The CDR3 coding sequence is TGCGCCAGCAGTGAGCAGCGGGGCCAAGGAAACATTCAGTACTTC.